The 27 T cell receptor beta chains given below trace back to one sample, sequenced in a study of T cell responses to AZD1222 COVID-19 vaccine. Data came from immunoSEQ multiplex PCR; TCRdb stores just in-frame clones and leaves some out. The data show 110,000 or so clones, with roughly 90% seen just once and 4% to 4.5% held by the top ten. Specimen: peripheral blood, collected 28 days after the second dose of the MenACWY control vaccine. All receptors derive from an adult who received the MenACWY meningococcal vaccine as a control.

This clone appeared once. The chain couples TRBV4-2 to TRBJ1-1; D not certain. The CDR3 is 13 residues long. Trimming shortened V by 2 bases and J by 0 bases, and 4 bases separated the two germline ends. Germline CDR1 reads LGHNA; CDR2 reads YNFKEQ. The CDR3 DNA is TGTGCCAGCAGCCAATTGTTGAACACTGAAGCTTTCTTT. It is translated as CASSQLLNTEAFF.

The rearrangement joins TRBV24-1 to TRBJ2-6; D may be TRBD1 or TRBD2 (5 bases each). The CDR3 runs 15 residues. Germline V CDR1 and CDR2: KGHDR, SFDVKD. The V gene lost 6 bases and the J gene lost 0 bases, with 8 bases spanning the gap. The CDR3 sequence is CATSSGLSGANVLTF. The CDR3 DNA sequence: TGTGCCACCAGTTCGGGGCTCTCTGGGGCCAACGTCCTGACTTTC.

This clone was counted once. The V and J genes are TRBV30 and TRBJ1-2; tentatively, D is TRBD1 (5 bases). Trimming cost V 4 bases and J 0 bases, with 18 bases left between them. Germline V gives CDR1 GTSNPN, CDR2 SVGIG (reference sequence). The CDR3 runs to 16 residues. The CDR3 sequence: CAWKARGAWANYGYTF. CDR3 bases: TGTGCCTGGAAAGCTAGGGGAGCCTGGGCTAACTATGGCTACACCTTC.

This chain uses TRBV28 with TRBJ1-2, with 8 bases lining up with TRBD1. CDR1 is MDHEN, CDR2 SYDVKM, per germline. The V segment lost 6 bases and the J segment 2 bases; nucleotides outside the gene matches: 5. The CDR3 covers 14 residues. This chain's CDR3 is CASRRTGTNYGYTF. CDR3 sequence (DNA): TGTGCCAGCAGGCGGACAGGGACAAACTATGGCTACACCTTC.

The chain uses TRBV4-1 and TRBJ2-1; D tentatively reads TRBD1 or TRBD2 (5 bases each). This CDR3 is 16 amino acids long. CDR1 MGHRA and CDR2 YSYEKL come from the germline V gene. V lost 0 bases and J 2 bases, leaving 11 bases between the germline ends. CDR3 protein: CASSQDNWGTYNEQFF. The CDR3 DNA reads as TGCGCCAGCAGCCAAGATAATTGGGGGACCTACAATGAGCAGTTCTTC.

The chain links TRBV9 to TRBJ2-7, with 8 nucleotides matching TRBD2. The ends lost 0 bases at V and 3 bases at J; junction bases unmatched: 5. The CDR3 sequence is 15 residues long. Germline V lookup: CDR1 SGDLS, CDR2 YYNGEE. The CDR3 sequence: CASSVGHSGDYEQYV. The CDR3 bases are TGTGCCAGCAGCGTAGGACATAGCGGGGACTACGAGCAGTACGTC.

The V gene is TRBV5-1, the J gene TRBJ1-5; possible D gene TRBD1, 6 bases. This CDR3 comprises 14 residues. Per the germline V gene, CDR1 is SGHRS and CDR2 is YFSETQ. Trimming took off 0 bases at V and 5 bases at J, with 9 bases between the two ends. The CDR3 sequence is CASSLEQGHQPQHF. In DNA, the CDR3 is TGCGCCAGCAGCTTGGAACAGGGCCATCAGCCCCAGCATTTT.

The V and J genes are TRBV11-2 and TRBJ2-2; D is unresolved. Germline V gene data show CDR1 as SGHAT and CDR2 as FQNNGV. The CDR3 is 13 residues long. Deletions cut 7 bases from V and 3 bases from J, with 9 bases between. CDR3 DNA: TGTGCCAGCATCCGGAAGGACACCGGGGAGCTGTTTTTT. Its protein is CASIRKDTGELFF.

The chain joins TRBV3-1 (or the pseudogene TRBV3-2) to TRBJ2-3, with 11 positions matching TRBD2. J was trimmed by 5 bases and V by 0 bases; bases with no gene match: 13. The length of the CDR3 is 19 residues. The germline gives CDR1 LGHDT, CDR2 YNNKEL (reference sequence). For the CDR3, the DNA is TGTGCCAGCAGCCAAGATTCACTAGCGGGAGTGAGGTTGGTAGATACGCAGTATTTT. Protein: CASSQDSLAGVRLVDTQYF.

The V call is TRBV28, the J call TRBJ2-5; 9 nucleotides align to TRBD2. The junction had 8 bases not matched to a gene; V was cut back by 4 bases and J by 5 bases. The germline V gene has CDR1 MDHEN and CDR2 SYDVKM. This CDR3 spans 15 amino acids. CDR3 in amino acids: CASSWASGERETQYF. The CDR3, as DNA: TGTGCCAGCAGTTGGGCTAGCGGGGAAAGGGAGACCCAGTACTTC.

The chain carries TRBV5-5 and TRBJ1-1; D not resolved. This CDR3 comprises 13 residues. V gave up 0 bases and J gave up 2 bases, with 5 bases separating them. Germline-derived CDR1 and CDR2 are SGHKS and YYEKEE (reference sequence). CDR3 nucleotides: TGTGCCAGCAGCTTGGTCACAAACACTGAAGCTTTCTTT. Its translation: CASSLVTNTEAFF.

This clone has a handful of counts. The chain recombines TRBV7-9 with TRBJ1-1; D unclear. The V and J ends lost 3 bases and 0 bases respectively, with 17 bases between them. The CDR3 loop spans 17 amino acids. Germline assignment: CDR1 SEHNR and CDR2 FQNEAQ (reference sequence). The CDR3 sequence: CASSFSGISKMNTEAFF. The CDR3 coding sequence is TGTGCCAGCAGCTTCTCCGGGATCTCAAAAATGAACACTGAAGCTTTCTTT.

Here the CDR3 DNA reads TGTGCCAGCAGCTCTGGACAGGGGGATTCACCCCTCCACTTT. Residues: CASSSGQGDSPLHF. This chain uses TRBV9 with TRBJ1-6; 10 bases match TRBD1. J gave up 8 bases and V 4 bases, and 3 bases lay outside the gene matches. The CDR3 length is 14 residues. Germline CDR1 is SGDLS and CDR2 is YYNGEE.

The chain joins TRBV24-1 to TRBJ1-6; TRBD1 aligns across 9 bases. This CDR3 has 16 residues. The V gene end was trimmed by 3 bases and the J gene end by 7 bases; junction bases not matched to a gene: 6. Germline CDR1 and CDR2: KGHDR and SFDVKD. In DNA, the CDR3 is TGTGCCACCAGTGATACCCGACAGGGGGAAAATTCACCCCTCCACTTT. Translated: CATSDTRQGENSPLHF.

This clone is a singleton in its sample. The V and J genes are TRBV6-1 and TRBJ2-2; D uncertain. This CDR3 spans 14 amino acids. CDR1 is MNHNS and CDR2 is SASEGT in the germline V gene. The ends were cut back, 2 bases at V and 3 bases at J, with 7 bases in the middle. The CDR3 nucleotides read TGTGCCAGCAGTGAAATGGTGGACACCGGGGAGCTGTTTTTT. It codes for CASSEMVDTGELFF.

The genes are TRBV5-1 and TRBJ1-1; D is possibly TRBD1 (6 bases). CDR1 and CDR2 from the germline V gene are SGHRS and YFSETQ. There are 15 residues in the CDR3. V was pared by 0 bases and J by 3 bases, with 12 bases between. CDR3 nucleotides: TGCGCCAGCAGCTTGGTAGGGGGGAGTGACACTGAAGCTTTCTTT. This sequence encodes CASSLVGGSDTEAFF. The full variable domain, its missing parts supplied by reference TRBV5-1 and TRBJ1-1, is KAGVTQTPRYLIKTRGQQVTLSCSPISGHRSVSWYQQTPGQGLQFLFEYFSETQRNKGNFPGRFSGRQFSNSRSEMNVSTLELGDSALYLCASSLVGGSDTEAFFGQGTRLTVV.

This clone occurred many times. The chain is built from TRBV13 and TRBJ2-5, with 13 bases identical to TRBD2. The CDR3 runs to 17 residues. J was trimmed by 5 bases and V by 5 bases; bases with no gene match: 11. The germline gives CDR1 PRHDT, CDR2 FYEKMQ (reference sequence). The CDR3 is CASSPRLAGGPSETQYF. The CDR3 nucleotides are TGTGCCAGCAGCCCAAGACTAGCGGGGGGTCCTAGCGAGACCCAGTACTTC. Full variable domain (rest looked up from reference TRBV13 and TRBJ2-5): AAGVIQSPRHLIKEKRETATLKCYPIPRHDTVYWYQQGPGQDPQFLISFYEKMQSDKGSIPDRFSAQQFSDYHSELNMSSLELGDSALYFCASSPRLAGGPSETQYFGPGTRLLVL.

CDR3 nucleotide sequence: TGTGCCAGCAGCTGCCACCTAGCGGGAGACTACGAGCAGTACTTC. This translates into CASSCHLAGDYEQYF. V gene TRBV11-3 combines with J gene TRBJ2-7; 10 nucleotides agree with TRBD2. CDR1 and CDR2 from the germline V gene are SGHNT and YENEEA. The CDR3 runs to 15 residues. Trimming cost V 4 bases and J 3 bases; bases outside gene matches: 6.

This chain connects TRBV2 to TRBJ2-1; unclear D gene. Trimming took 7 bases from V and 6 from J, leaving 7 bases between them. The CDR3 extends over 11 amino acids. CDR1 is SNHLY and CDR2 is FYNNEI in the germline V gene. The CDR3, as DNA: TGTGCCAGCAATCTTCGCAATGAGCAGTTCTTC. It is translated as CASNLRNEQFF.

The gene calls are TRBV4-3 and TRBJ2-3; 11 bases align to TRBD2. With V trimmed by 0 bases and J by 5 bases, 7 bases remained unmatched. CDR1 is LGHNA, CDR2 YSLEER, per germline. The CDR3 covers 17 residues. CDR3 sequence reads: CASSQELPSGGLDTQYF. In DNA, the CDR3 is TGCGCCAGCAGCCAAGAATTGCCTAGCGGGGGGTTAGATACGCAGTATTTT.

The rearrangement joins TRBV28 to TRBJ1-4; D is perhaps TRBD1 (6 bases). The CDR3 has 16 residues. V dropped 5 bases and J dropped 3 bases, with 16 bases sitting between them. Germline V CDR1 and CDR2: MDHEN, SYDVKM. The CDR3 DNA sequence: TGTGCCAGCAGTAACCAGGGGAGCGAGGCTAATGAAAAACTGTTTTTT. Its protein product is CASSNQGSEANEKLFF.

CDR3 sequence: CASSQDVSLETQYF. The CDR3 nucleotides are TGTGCCAGCAGCCAAGACGTGAGCCTGGAGACCCAGTACTTC. The rearrangement joins TRBV3-1 (or the pseudogene TRBV3-2) to TRBJ2-5; D is undetermined. The CDR3 totals 14 residues. Germline CDR1 is LGHDT and CDR2 is YNNKEL (reference sequence). The V end lost 0 bases, the J end lost 5 bases, and 10 bases lay between the germline ends.

This clone was seen a single time. The V call is TRBV2, the J call TRBJ1-2; tentative D call: TRBD1 (5 bases). V was pared by 5 bases and J by 4 bases, with 14 bases between. The CDR3 runs to 14 residues. Germline lookup yields CDR1 SNHLY and CDR2 FYNNEI. The CDR3 DNA follows: TGTGCCAGCAGTCCGGACACGGCGGTCTATGGCTACACCTTC. Its protein is CASSPDTAVYGYTF.

The chain combines TRBV5-4 with TRBJ1-2; 8 bases agree with TRBD1. Germline values: CDR1 SGHNT, CDR2 YYREEE (reference sequence). J gave up 3 bases and V 5 bases, and 6 bases lay outside the gene matches. The CDR3 is 14 residues long. The CDR3 DNA follows: TGTGCCAGCAGATCCGGACAGGGCGACTATGGCTACACCTTC. This encodes CASRSGQGDYGYTF. Together with reference TRBV5-4 and TRBJ1-2, the CDR3 gives the full variable domain: ETGVTQSPTHLIKTRGQQVTLRCSSQSGHNTVSWYQQALGQGPQFIFQYYREEENGRGNFPPRFSGLQFPNYSSELNVNALELDDSALYLCASRSGQGDYGYTFGSGTRLTVV.

As to this clone: Since no conserved phenylalanine or tryptophan closes the CDR3, a read error is the likely cause. The limits of the CDR3 on the DNA are not certain, so only TCRdb's listed CDR3 is given. The rearrangement joins TRBV6-5 to TRBJ1-1; the D call in the table, TRBD1, was not verified against the DNA. Including both end residues, the CDR3 is 12 amino acids long. Germline lookup yields CDR1 MNHEY and CDR2 SVGAGI. CDR3 sequence: CASSHNGQGPEI.

The gene calls are TRBV7-9 and TRBJ2-2; unclear D gene. CDR1 and CDR2 from the germline V gene are SEHNR and FQNEAQ (reference sequence). CDR3 length: 10 amino acids. The CDR3 is CAVGTGELFF. CDR3 DNA: TGTGCGGTCGGCACCGGGGAGCTGTTTTTT. Variable domain in full (rest from reference TRBV7-9 and TRBJ2-2): DTGVSQNPRHKITKRGQNVTFRCDPISEHNRLYWYRQTLGQGPEFLTYFQNEAQLEKSRLLSDRFSAERPKGSFSTLEIQRTEQGDSAMYLCAVGTGELFFGEGSRLTVL.

V gene TRBV3-1 (or the pseudogene TRBV3-2) combines with J gene TRBJ2-1; possibly TRBD1 for D (6 bases). V dropped 4 bases and J dropped 9 bases, with 13 bases sitting between them. In germline, CDR1 is LGHDT, CDR2 YNNKEL (reference sequence). CDR3 length: 13 residues. The CDR3 is CASSRTGIGEQFF. CDR3 coding DNA: TGTGCCAGCAGCCGAACAGGGATAGGTGAGCAGTTCTTC.